A single T cell receptor (beta chain) is shown here with its context. This table comes from immunoSEQ multiplex PCR, and its TCRdb copy is limited to in-frame clones, with some not included. The data contain approximately 60,000 clones, just under 90% of them seen just once; the ten biggest clones take up 4% to 6.5%. The data originate from a study of technical replicates of blood from a few donors. The CDR3 runs to 19 residues. The germline CDR1 and CDR2 sequences are LNHDA and SQIVND (reference sequence). Trimming at V came to 4 bases and at J to 4 bases, leaving 15 bases not matched to a gene. The clonotype comes from a human donor in good health. Some clones in this sample may be carry-over from other donors' samples. Sequencing was done on a sample of PBMCs. The V call is TRBV19, the J call TRBJ2-7; 14 nucleotides align to TRBD2. This chain's CDR3 is CASSNLGTSGGISMYEQYF. DNA of the CDR3: TGTGCCAGTAGTAATCTGGGGACTAGCGGGGGAATCAGTATGTACGAGCAGTACTTC. Using reference TRBV19 and TRBJ2-7 for the parts outside the CDR3, the full variable domain is DGGITQSPKYLFRKEGQNVTLSCEQNLNHDAMYWYRQDPGQGLRLIYYSQIVNDFQKGDIAEGYSVSREKKESFPLTVTSAQKNPTAFYLCASSNLGTSGGISMYEQYFGPGTRLTVT.